This T cell receptor beta chain was recorded in a study of regulatory T cells in long-lasting Graves disease. This CDR3 has 14 amino acids. CDR1 and CDR2 (germline): LNHDA, SQIVND (reference sequence). Trimming removed 8 bases at V and 0 bases at J, with 10 bases between. Sequencing libraries for TCR beta were prepared with iRepertoire HTBI primers and Arm-PCR of CDR3 regions. MiXCR was run by TCRdb on the multiplex PCR reads, yielding one entry per CDR3 protein. This table holds some 370,000 distinct CDR3 sequences, more than 20% found once. Noted time point: persistent/refractory GD, antithyroid drugs over 5 years with positive TRAb. PBMC RNA was the source of the TCR library.

This specimen was peripheral blood mononuclear cells (PBMCs), taken when the disease was refractory, from a patient treated with antithyroid drugs. The chain combines TRBV19 with TRBJ2-2; D gene unclear. The clonotype comes from a middle-aged woman with Graves disease. CDR3 residues: CASEIGSNTGELFF. In DNA, the CDR3 is TGTGCCAGTGAAATAGGATCGAACACCGGGGAGCTGTTTTTT.